This T cell receptor (beta chain) was obtained from a study of cytomegalovirus exposure and HLA in healthy donors. Findings of the study overall: Reports showed the classifier diagnosing cytomegalovirus status with high specificity and sensitivity. A few chains tied to CMV proved CMV antigen-specific in vitro. The study flagged about 160 TCR beta chains as cytomegalovirus-associated.

The repertoire was sequenced with immunoSEQ multiplex PCR; TCRdb's copy has only in-frame clones and lacks some. The sample has 66,000 or so clones, approximately 96% seen once; the top ten hold around 1.5%. These donors were members of the approximately 120-subject validation cohort, a group separate from the roughly 670-subject first cohort. To note about this clone: Its antigen is undetermined.

This TCR was recovered from a woman aged 18-35 years in good health and CMV-seropositive. The sample taken for sequencing was PBMCs.

CDR3 coding DNA: TGTGCCAGCAGCCTCCAGTTTGCGGGACAGGGAGATAATTCACCCCTCCACTTT. Its protein product is CASSLQFAGQGDNSPLHF. The V gene is TRBV27, the J gene TRBJ1-6, with 9 bases that match TRBD1. This CDR3 has 18 residues. CDR1 and CDR2 (germline): MNHEY, SMNVEV (reference sequence). Losses at the gene ends were 6 bases for V and 5 bases for J; bases not matched to a gene: 14.